This T cell receptor (beta chain) emerged from a study of T-cell reconstitution after alpha-beta-depleted transplantation in children. Unique molecular identifiers tagged the TCRbeta library. One entry per CDR3 protein, called by TCRdb with MiXCR from the PCR reads. This sample yields almost 400,000 distinct CDR3 sequences, of which around 21% are seen a single time; around 4% belongs to the top ten. This clonotype was observed a few times. Germline CDR1 and CDR2: MGHDK and SYGVNS. The V gene end was trimmed by 2 bases and the J gene end by 6 bases; junction bases not matched to a gene: 5. This CDR3 has 15 amino acids.

The input for sequencing was PBMCs from the stem cell graft donor, taken from the stem cell graft. The chain is built from TRBV25-1 and TRBJ2-7, with 12 nucleotides matching TRBD1. The sequence was collected from a human donor who donated a stem cell graft to a child with acute myeloid leukemia. CDR3 in DNA: TGTGCCAGCAGTGAAGTTAGGGGACAGGGGGCCGAGCAGTACTTC. This sequence encodes CASSEVRGQGAEQYF.